This TCR beta chain stems from a study of blood T cells in healthy people across ages. V was cut by 5 bases and J by 5 bases, with 16 bases left in between. Germline CDR1 is DFQATT and CDR2 is SNEGSKA (reference sequence). There are 13 residues in the CDR3. Together with a sample-barcoded 5' primer, a J-beta primer mix was included in a second PCR lasting about 7 to 11 cycles. TCRdb re-derived calls from the 5' RACE reads in MiXCR, one entry per CDR3 protein. The data contain around 520,000 distinct CDR3 sequences, about 27% of them singletons. The same data also contributed to another study, on T cells of mothers and their children. According to that study: Per mother, over 9 million TCR beta CDR3 reads were obtained; per child, 2.5 million to 3.5 million.

This chain uses TRBV20-1 with TRBJ2-7, with D maybe TRBD2 (6 bases). The specimen sequenced was blood. The TCR originated in a boy aged 2 to 9 in good health. The CDR3 spells CSALARGRNEQYF. In nucleotides, the CDR3 is TGCAGTGCTCTTGCCCGAGGGAGGAACGAGCAGTACTTC.